These T cell receptor beta chains were read from a single sample in a study of T-cell memory formation after mild COVID-19. Using its own MiXCR run on the 5' RACE reads, TCRdb lists one record per CDR3 protein. The sample holds a few hundred thousand distinct CDR3 sequences; around 28% are singletons and the top ten take approximately 13%. Input material: PBMCs or a T cell subset sorted from them (not recorded which). The origin of the receptors is an adult woman who had mild COVID-19 (a few samples of this study predate the infection). Cell type and time point are not known. Both conserved end residues are part of each CDR3. The D gene is left open where the match is weak. The size entry is marked missing in some rows and otherwise reads once, few, many or a size class.

v_call: TRBV12-3/TRBV12-4; cdr3_length: 12; d_call: NA; j_call: TRBJ1-2; clone_size: many; cdr3_aa: CASSLRGGGYTF; cdr3_nt: TGTGCCAGCAGCTTGAGGGGAGGTGGCTACACCTTC
v_call: TRBV4-1; cdr3_length: 14; d_call: NA; j_call: TRBJ2-5; clone_size: NA; cdr3_aa: CASSLGMGTETQYF; cdr3_nt: TGCGCCAGCAGCCTCGGCATGGGAACAGAGACCCAGTACTTC
v_call: TRBV7-2; cdr3_length: 13; d_call: NA; j_call: TRBJ2-3; clone_size: few; cdr3_aa: CASSSASTDTQYF; cdr3_nt: TGTGCCAGCAGCTCGGCGAGCACAGATACGCAGTATTTT
v_call: TRBV4-3; cdr3_length: 16; d_call: NA; j_call: TRBJ2-6; clone_size: NA; cdr3_aa: CASSHQMGSGANVLTF; cdr3_nt: TGCGCCAGCAGCCATCAAATGGGTTCTGGGGCCAACGTCCTGACTTTC
v_call: TRBV29-1; cdr3_length: 14; d_call: NA; j_call: TRBJ2-5; clone_size: NA; cdr3_aa: CSVEGGTFQETQYF; cdr3_nt: TGCAGCGTTGAAGGAGGGACTTTCCAAGAGACCCAGTACTTC
v_call: TRBV6-2/TRBV6-3; cdr3_length: 16; d_call: NA; j_call: TRBJ2-1; clone_size: NA; cdr3_aa: CASSNPGPGAYNEQFF; cdr3_nt: TGTGCCAGCAGTAACCCTGGACCGGGGGCCTACAATGAGCAGTTCTTC
v_call: TRBV28; cdr3_length: 15; d_call: NA; j_call: TRBJ2-7; clone_size: few; cdr3_aa: CASSSPGQGRYEQYF; cdr3_nt: TGTGCCAGCAGTTCCCCCGGGCAGGGTAGGTACGAGCAGTACTTC
v_call: TRBV9; cdr3_length: 17; d_call: TRBD1; j_call: TRBJ1-5; clone_size: few; cdr3_aa: CASSQGTGQLSNQPQHF; cdr3_nt: TGTGCCAGCAGCCAGGGGACAGGACAACTTAGCAATCAGCCCCAGCATTTT
v_call: TRBV15; cdr3_length: 17; d_call: TRBD1; j_call: TRBJ2-7; clone_size: NA; cdr3_aa: CATSRSPGTAGSYEQYF; cdr3_nt: TGTGCCACCAGCAGATCCCCCGGGACAGCCGGCTCCTACGAGCAGTACTTC
v_call: TRBV30; cdr3_length: 14; d_call: NA; j_call: TRBJ1-3; clone_size: once; cdr3_aa: CAWSGKAAGNTIYF; cdr3_nt: TGTGCCTGGAGTGGTAAGGCAGCTGGAAACACCATATATTTT
v_call: TRBV20-1; cdr3_length: 12; d_call: NA; j_call: TRBJ2-5; clone_size: few; cdr3_aa: CSAPDSQETQYF; cdr3_nt: TGCAGTGCTCCCGACTCCCAAGAGACCCAGTACTTC
v_call: TRBV2; cdr3_length: 14; d_call: TRBD1; j_call: TRBJ2-7; clone_size: few; cdr3_aa: CASSDRTGAGEQYF; cdr3_nt: TGTGCCAGCAGTGATCGGACAGGGGCCGGCGAGCAGTACTTC
v_call: TRBV4-3; cdr3_length: 16; d_call: NA; j_call: TRBJ1-1; clone_size: NA; cdr3_aa: CASSHGVGQRGTEAFF; cdr3_nt: TGCGCCAGCAGCCATGGGGTAGGGCAACGGGGAACTGAAGCTTTCTTT
v_call: TRBV6-2/TRBV6-3; cdr3_length: 15; d_call: TRBD1; j_call: TRBJ2-7; clone_size: many; cdr3_aa: CASTPRQGITYEQYF; cdr3_nt: TGTGCCAGCACCCCCCGACAGGGTATAACCTACGAGCAGTACTTC
v_call: TRBV6-5; cdr3_length: 14; d_call: NA; j_call: TRBJ2-3; clone_size: few; cdr3_aa: CASRLTSSTDTQYF; cdr3_nt: TGTGCCAGCAGACTGACTAGTTCCACAGATACGCAGTATTTT
v_call: TRBV7-8; cdr3_length: 16; d_call: NA; j_call: TRBJ2-1; clone_size: NA; cdr3_aa: CASSLAALSSYNEQFF; cdr3_nt: TGTGCCAGCAGCTTAGCCGCCTTAAGCTCCTACAATGAGCAGTTCTTC
v_call: TRBV4-3; cdr3_length: 17; d_call: NA; j_call: TRBJ2-2; clone_size: NA; cdr3_aa: CASSHPRGSVNTGELFF; cdr3_nt: TGCGCCAGCAGCCACCCCCGCGGTAGCGTGAACACCGGGGAGCTGTTTTTT
v_call: TRBV7-2; cdr3_length: 16; d_call: TRBD2; j_call: TRBJ2-1; clone_size: medium-sized; cdr3_aa: CASSLLGGGSYNEQFF; cdr3_nt: TGTGCCAGCAGCTTATTGGGCGGGGGGTCCTACAATGAGCAGTTCTTC
v_call: TRBV25-1; cdr3_length: 15; d_call: TRBD1; j_call: TRBJ1-5; clone_size: NA; cdr3_aa: CASIVLQGAYQPQHF; cdr3_nt: TGTGCCAGCATTGTGTTACAGGGGGCCTATCAGCCCCAGCATTTT
v_call: TRBV7-8; cdr3_length: 15; d_call: TRBD2; j_call: TRBJ2-5; clone_size: NA; cdr3_aa: CASSLGLAVQETQYF; cdr3_nt: TGTGCCAGCAGCCTCGGACTAGCGGTTCAAGAGACCCAGTACTTC
v_call: TRBV20-1; cdr3_length: 13; d_call: TRBD1; j_call: TRBJ1-1; clone_size: many; cdr3_aa: CSASGQLNTEAFF; cdr3_nt: TGCAGTGCCTCGGGACAGTTGAACACTGAAGCTTTCTTT
v_call: TRBV5-1; cdr3_length: 15; d_call: TRBD2; j_call: TRBJ2-7; clone_size: few; cdr3_aa: CASSRRRSGTYEQYF; cdr3_nt: TGCGCCAGCAGCCGGAGGCGTAGCGGGACCTACGAGCAGTACTTC
v_call: TRBV5-1; cdr3_length: 15; d_call: NA; j_call: TRBJ2-2; clone_size: few; cdr3_aa: CASSLRVLNTGELFF; cdr3_nt: TGCGCCAGCAGCTTGCGAGTGCTGAACACCGGGGAGCTGTTTTTT
v_call: TRBV7-8; cdr3_length: 19; d_call: TRBD1; j_call: TRBJ2-6; clone_size: many; cdr3_aa: CASSWGTGANPSGANVLTF; cdr3_nt: TGTGCCAGCAGCTGGGGAACAGGGGCAAACCCCTCTGGGGCCAACGTCCTGACTTTC
v_call: TRBV19; cdr3_length: 16; d_call: TRBD1; j_call: TRBJ1-5; clone_size: NA; cdr3_aa: CASSTPGQGLNQPQHF; cdr3_nt: TGTGCCAGTAGTACCCCAGGACAGGGCCTAAATCAGCCCCAGCATTTT
v_call: TRBV6-1; cdr3_length: 15; d_call: TRBD1; j_call: TRBJ1-2; clone_size: few; cdr3_aa: CASSSFDRGYYGYTF; cdr3_nt: TGTGCCAGCAGTTCGTTTGACAGGGGGTACTATGGCTACACCTTC
v_call: TRBV12-3/TRBV12-4; cdr3_length: 13; d_call: TRBD1; j_call: TRBJ2-7; clone_size: NA; cdr3_aa: CASIRTGEDEQYF; cdr3_nt: TGTGCCAGCATTAGGACAGGGGAGGACGAGCAGTACTTC
v_call: TRBV6-5; cdr3_length: 14; d_call: NA; j_call: TRBJ2-7; clone_size: NA; cdr3_aa: CASKDSKFSYEQYF; cdr3_nt: TGTGCCAGCAAGGACAGCAAGTTCTCCTACGAGCAGTACTTC
v_call: TRBV3-1; cdr3_length: 17; d_call: TRBD2; j_call: TRBJ2-7; clone_size: few; cdr3_aa: CASSQDPSGGTMNEQYF; cdr3_nt: TGTGCCAGCAGCCAAGACCCTAGCGGGGGCACCATGAACGAGCAGTACTTC
v_call: TRBV29-1; cdr3_length: 13; d_call: NA; j_call: TRBJ2-3; clone_size: NA; cdr3_aa: CSARTASTDTQYF; cdr3_nt: TGCAGCGCCCGGACGGCTAGCACAGATACGCAGTATTTT
v_call: TRBV20-1; cdr3_length: 19; d_call: TRBD2; j_call: TRBJ2-1; clone_size: NA; cdr3_aa: CSARGGRRGAARTYNEQFF; cdr3_nt: TGCAGTGCTAGAGGAGGCCGGCGGGGGGCCGCCCGGACCTACAATGAGCAGTTCTTC
v_call: TRBV4-2; cdr3_length: 18; d_call: TRBD2; j_call: TRBJ2-3; clone_size: NA; cdr3_aa: CASSQGLGRGAVTDTQYF; cdr3_nt: TGTGCCAGCAGCCAAGGCCTCGGGCGGGGGGCCGTCACAGATACGCAGTATTTT
v_call: TRBV11-2; cdr3_length: 16; d_call: TRBD1; j_call: TRBJ2-2; clone_size: few; cdr3_aa: CASSSPGQGRTGELFF; cdr3_nt: TGTGCCAGCAGCTCTCCGGGACAGGGTCGAACCGGGGAGCTGTTTTTT
v_call: TRBV9; cdr3_length: 16; d_call: NA; j_call: TRBJ2-3; clone_size: NA; cdr3_aa: CASSAAGPFSTDTQYF; cdr3_nt: TGTGCCAGCAGCGCGGCAGGACCCTTTAGCACAGATACGCAGTATTTT
v_call: TRBV7-8; cdr3_length: 17; d_call: TRBD1; j_call: TRBJ2-7; clone_size: NA; cdr3_aa: CASSSTTGNSLIDEQYF; cdr3_nt: TGTGCCAGCAGCTCAACGACAGGGAACAGTCTGATCGACGAGCAGTACTTC
v_call: TRBV6-1; cdr3_length: 16; d_call: NA; j_call: TRBJ1-1; clone_size: few; cdr3_aa: CASSEALRRGGIETFF; cdr3_nt: TGTGCCAGCAGTGAAGCGCTTCGTCGGGGGGGGATTGAGACTTTCTTT
v_call: TRBV5-6; cdr3_length: 15; d_call: NA; j_call: TRBJ2-1; clone_size: few; cdr3_aa: CASSFGESSYNEQFF; cdr3_nt: TGTGCCAGCAGCTTTGGGGAAAGCTCCTACAATGAGCAGTTCTTC
v_call: TRBV4-2; cdr3_length: 16; d_call: TRBD2; j_call: TRBJ2-7; clone_size: once; cdr3_aa: CASSQELLAGIYEQYF; cdr3_nt: TGTGCCAGCAGCCAAGAACTTCTAGCGGGAATCTACGAGCAGTACTTC
v_call: TRBV7-2; cdr3_length: 14; d_call: NA; j_call: TRBJ1-4; clone_size: NA; cdr3_aa: CASSTALKGEKLFF; cdr3_nt: TGTGCCAGCAGCACCGCTCTCAAGGGTGAAAAACTGTTTTTT
v_call: TRBV20-1; cdr3_length: 14; d_call: TRBD2; j_call: TRBJ2-3; clone_size: NA; cdr3_aa: CSALLATSTDTQYF; cdr3_nt: TGCAGTGCCTTACTAGCGACTAGCACAGATACGCAGTATTTT
v_call: TRBV5-4; cdr3_length: 17; d_call: TRBD2; j_call: TRBJ2-1; clone_size: NA; cdr3_aa: CASSSVGLAGGNNEQFF; cdr3_nt: TGTGCCAGCAGCTCCGTTGGACTAGCGGGGGGGAACAATGAGCAGTTCTTC
v_call: TRBV6-5; cdr3_length: 15; d_call: NA; j_call: TRBJ2-7; clone_size: NA; cdr3_aa: CASSSSGEISYEQYF; cdr3_nt: TGTGCCAGCAGCTCCTCAGGGGAGATTTCCTACGAGCAGTACTTC
v_call: TRBV5-1; cdr3_length: 14; d_call: NA; j_call: TRBJ2-7; clone_size: NA; cdr3_aa: CASSLAEMVHEQYF; cdr3_nt: TGCGCCAGCAGCTTGGCCGAGATGGTCCACGAGCAGTACTTC
v_call: TRBV11-3; cdr3_length: 12; d_call: NA; j_call: TRBJ1-1; clone_size: NA; cdr3_aa: CASSLEEGTAFF; cdr3_nt: TGTGCCAGCAGCTTAGAGGAGGGGACGGCTTTCTTT
v_call: TRBV5-1; cdr3_length: 11; d_call: NA; j_call: TRBJ2-7; clone_size: NA; cdr3_aa: CASSVGDEQYF; cdr3_nt: TGCGCCAGCAGCGTGGGGGACGAGCAGTACTTC